This passage covers 16 T cell receptor beta chains from one sample sequenced in a study of T cell repertoires in cytomegalovirus infection. TCRdb reprocessed the reads via MiXCR and lists one record per CDR3 protein. This sample has about 890,000 distinct CDR3 sequences, with less than 40% found just once. For these TCRs, the target antigens are not known. The sequenced sample was cultured CD8+ T cells from PBMCs, obtained from culture after CMV antigen stimulation. Receptor source: a human donor in good health (CMV status not recorded). Some clones in this sample may be carry-over from other donors' samples.

There are a few counts of this clonotype. V gene TRBV13 combines with J gene TRBJ2-7; possibly TRBD1 for D (6 bases). V lost 5 bases and J 6 bases, leaving 20 bases between the germline ends. The CDR3 sequence is 15 residues long. Germline V gene sequence: CDR1 PRHDT, CDR2 FYEKMQ (reference sequence). The DNA for the CDR3 is TGTGCCAGCAGCATTACCAGGGGTATCTCCCGCGAGCAGTACTTC. Protein: CASSITRGISREQYF.

This sequence joins TRBV6-1 and TRBJ2-3, with D maybe TRBD2 (5 bases). The CDR3 is 15 amino acids. Trimming took off 0 bases at V and 4 bases at J, with 11 bases between the two ends. Germline lookup yields CDR1 MNHNS and CDR2 SASEGT. The CDR3 loop reads CASSEATDWADTQYF. The CDR3 nucleotides read TGTGCCAGCAGTGAAGCCACGGACTGGGCAGATACGCAGTATTTT.

This sequence joins TRBV18 and TRBJ1-6; the D gene is possibly TRBD1 (5 bases). CDR1 and CDR2 from the germline V gene are KGHSH and LQKENI. This CDR3 region has 16 residues. V lost 1 base to trimming and J lost 10 bases, with 17 bases between them. The CDR3 coding sequence is TGTGCCAGCTCACCACAAGGTAGGGGTTTACGGTCACCCCTCCACTTT. Its protein is CASSPQGRGLRSPLHF.

Many counts were recorded for this clonotype. The V and J genes are TRBV7-6 and TRBJ2-5; D gene uncertain. This CDR3 has 12 residues. Germline lookup yields CDR1 SGHVS and CDR2 FNYEAQ. With 5 bases removed from V and 5 bases from J, the gap between germline ends came to 9 bases. CDR3 protein: CASSPLEETQYF. CDR3 sequence (DNA): TGTGCCAGCAGCCCTTTGGAGGAGACCCAGTACTTC.

This clonotype was observed a few times. This chain links TRBV7-6 with TRBJ2-7; D remains unclear. Germline V CDR1 and CDR2: SGHVS, FNYEAQ. The CDR3 has 12 residues. Deletions cut 4 bases from V and 2 bases from J, with 6 bases between. CDR3 in amino acids: CASSSNTYEQYV. The CDR3 region has the DNA TGTGCCAGCAGCTCAAATACCTACGAGCAGTACGTC.

The table lists this clonotype with many counts. The chain combines TRBV12-3 or TRBV12-4 with TRBJ1-5; D ambiguous. The CDR3 spans 12 residues. Trimming took 6 bases from V and 3 from J, leaving 6 bases between them. CDR3 nucleotide sequence: TGTGCCAGCAGACCCAACAATCAGCCCCAGCATTTT. It translates to CASRPNNQPQHF.

The chain carries TRBV11-2 and TRBJ2-3; tentative D call: TRBD2 (6 bases). The V gene's germline CDR1 is SGHAT and CDR2 FQNNGV. The V end lost 8 bases, the J end lost 5 bases, and 14 bases lay between the germline ends. The CDR3 loop spans 13 amino acids. CDR3 protein: CASAPGVKDTQYF. The CDR3 DNA sequence: TGTGCCAGCGCCCCGGGGGTGAAAGATACGCAGTATTTT.

In this sample, this clonotype turned up many times. The chain recombines TRBV7-8 with TRBJ2-7; TRBD1 matches at 9 bases. CDR1 is SGHVS, CDR2 FQNEAQ, per germline. The trim removed 2 bases at V and 6 bases at J, leaving 11 bases unmatched. This CDR3 region has 16 residues. In DNA, the CDR3 is TGTGCCAGCAGCTTACCCGGGACAGGGAAAGGGAGCGAGCAGTACGTC. Translating it yields CASSLPGTGKGSEQYV.

The chain has TRBV20-1 and TRBJ1-1, with no clear D. This CDR3 has 12 residues. The ends were cut back, 2 bases at V and 3 bases at J, with 7 bases in the middle. Germline assignment: CDR1 DFQATT and CDR2 SNEGSKA (reference sequence). The CDR3 DNA is TGCAGTGCTAGACCAGGATACACTGAAGCTTTCTTT. Translating it yields CSARPGYTEAFF.

This clonotype was seen more than once but under ten times. This chain connects TRBV12-3 or TRBV12-4 to TRBJ1-4; 9 nucleotides match TRBD1. The CDR3 is 15 residues long. V lost 4 bases to trimming and J lost 7 bases; unmatched junction nucleotides: 7. CDR3 bases: TGTGCCAGCAGTTCGTACAGGGGGCGAATTGAAAAACTGTTTTTT. Translating it yields CASSSYRGRIEKLFF.

This clonotype was found a few times. This CDR3 reads CASSLGQVLSYNEQFF. CDR3 DNA: TGTGCCAGCAGCTTAGGACAGGTCCTATCCTACAATGAGCAGTTCTTC. This sequence joins TRBV11-2 and TRBJ2-1; weak D call: TRBD1 (6 bases). Germline CDR1 is SGHAT and CDR2 is FQNNGV. Between the trimmed V and J ends, which lost 1 base and 1 base, there was a span of 11 bases. The CDR3 is 16 residues long.

In its sample, this clonotype was seen many times. J is TRBJ2-5 and V is TRBV7-3; 10 positions agree with TRBD2. V was pared by 5 bases and J by 3 bases, with 12 bases of the junction left unmatched. Germline CDR1 and CDR2: SGHTA and FQGTGA. The CDR3 runs to 17 residues. CDR3 residues: CASSLPFNGLAEETQYF. Written as DNA, the CDR3 is TGTGCCAGCAGCCTCCCGTTCAACGGACTAGCGGAAGAGACCCAGTACTTC.

In its sample, this clonotype was seen once. The CDR3 sequence: CASSSVRRGNTEAFF. For the CDR3, the DNA is TGTGCCAGCAGCTCTGTACGAAGAGGGAACACTGAAGCTTTCTTT. This chain joins TRBV6-2 or TRBV6-3 and TRBJ1-1; D call uncertain. The CDR3 contains 15 residues. The V and J ends lost 6 bases and 1 base respectively, with 15 bases between them. Germline CDR1 is MNHEY and CDR2 is SVGEGT.

This chain links TRBV9 with TRBJ1-2; TRBD1 might be the D (6 bases). The CDR3 consists of 17 residues. V was clipped by 0 bases and J by 4 bases, with 19 bases between them. Germline loops: CDR1 SGDLS, CDR2 YYNGEE. The CDR3 DNA follows: TGTGCCAGCAGCGTAGTGTCAGGGGAACTTTATGGCTATGGCTACACCTTC. Translated, it gives CASSVVSGELYGYGYTF.

The chain combines TRBV10-3 with TRBJ1-2; unclear D gene. The V end lost 6 bases, the J end lost 6 bases, and 8 bases lay between the germline ends. The CDR3 is 11 residues long. CDR1 ENHRY and CDR2 SYGVKD come from the germline V gene. CDR3 sequence: CAIRVENGYTF. The CDR3 DNA reads TGTGCCATCAGAGTAGAAAATGGCTACACCTTC.

The chain recombines TRBV6-6 with TRBJ2-1; 7 bases agree with TRBD1. The germline CDR1 and CDR2 sequences are MNHNY and SVGAGI (reference sequence). J lost 9 bases, V lost 2 bases, and 4 bases had no gene match. This CDR3 is built from 13 residues. The CDR3 spells CASSYLQGSEQFF. DNA of the CDR3: TGTGCCAGCAGTTACCTACAGGGGAGTGAGCAGTTCTTC.